These T cell receptor beta chains were read from a single sample in a study of T cell changes during pregnancy in multiple sclerosis. Clones were read by immunoSEQ multiplex PCR, and TCRdb kept only the in-frame ones, dropping some. The repertoire includes more than 80,000 clones, roughly nine tenths of them detected once, and 3% to 4.5% sits in the top ten. The sample here was PBMCs, taken in the first trimester of pregnancy. The receptors stem from a female donor in good health, serving as a control in a pregnancy study. Some clones in this sample may be carry-over from other donors' samples. Each CDR3 is given with its conserved first and last residue. The D gene is left open where the match is weak. A row's size may be missing; if present it is once, few, many or a size class.

>TRBV4-1|.|TRBJ2-7|.
CASSQGVVQGPHEQYF
TGCGCCAGCAGCCAAGGAGTCGTACAGGGCCCTCACGAGCAGTACTTC
>TRBV7-9|TRBD1|TRBJ1-6|.
CASSLTPGQGKSSPLHF
TGTGCCAGCAGCTTAACCCCGGGACAGGGAAAGAGTTCACCCCTCCACTTT
>TRBV28|TRBD1|TRBJ2-3|.
CASSSHRGFADTQYF
TGTGCCAGCAGTTCCCACAGGGGGTTCGCAGATACGCAGTATTTT
>TRBV5-1|TRBD1|TRBJ1-4|once
CASSLAGQGDEKLFF
TGCGCCAGCAGCTTGGCCGGACAGGGGGATGAAAAACTGTTTTTT
>TRBV5-4|TRBD1|TRBJ1-6|.
CASSPFQGVNSPLHF
TGTGCCAGCAGCCCCTTCCAGGGGGTTAATTCACCCCTCCACTTT
>TRBV28|.|TRBJ1-5|.
CASSLEHLYQPQHF
TGTGCCAGCAGTTTAGAACATCTTTATCAGCCCCAGCATTTT
>TRBV4-1|.|TRBJ2-5|once
CASSQGSEWRGEGTQYF
TGCGCCAGCAGCCAAGGATCAGAATGGAGGGGGGAGGGGACCCAGTACTTC
>TRBV27|TRBD1|TRBJ1-2|.
CASSLGQNYGYTF
TGTGCCAGCAGTTTGGGACAGAACTATGGCTACACCTTC
>TRBV2|.|TRBJ2-6|.
CASSRDSTYGANVLTF
TGTGCCAGCAGTCGAGACAGCACTTACGGGGCCAACGTCCTGACTTTC
>TRBV14|TRBD2|TRBJ2-2|few
CASSQESGGVTGELFF
TGTGCCAGCAGCCAAGAGTCTGGGGGGGTGACCGGGGAGCTGTTTTTT
>TRBV19|TRBD1|TRBJ1-5|.
CASSGQVAQPQHF
TGTGCCAGTAGTGGACAGGTGGCCCAGCCCCAGCATTTT
>TRBV4-1|.|TRBJ2-1|.
CASSQEGGGAGEQFF
TGCGCCAGCAGCCAAGAAGGGGGGGGAGCTGGTGAGCAGTTCTTC
>TRBV28|TRBD1|TRBJ2-3|.
CASIRQGADTQYF
TGTGCCAGCATTCGCCAGGGGGCAGATACGCAGTATTTT
>TRBV5-4|TRBD2|TRBJ2-7|once
CASSLSGLVAYEQYF
TGTGCCAGCAGCTTGTCGGGACTAGTTGCCTACGAGCAGTACTTC
>TRBV2|TRBD1|TRBJ2-2|.
CATGGQGSTGELFF
TGTGCCACAGGGGGACAGGGAAGCACCGGGGAGCTGTTTTTT
>TRBV11-2|TRBD1|TRBJ1-1|.
CASRQGADTEAFF
TGTGCCAGCAGACAGGGGGCTGACACTGAAGCTTTCTTT
>TRBV5-1|TRBD1|TRBJ1-2|.
CASSSSTGGSAGYTF
TGCGCCAGCAGCTCTTCAACAGGGGGAAGTGCTGGCTACACCTTC
>TRBV7-9|.|TRBJ1-5|.
CASSQGTDSQPQHF
TGTGCCAGCAGCCAGGGGACGGATAGTCAGCCCCAGCATTTT
>TRBV4-1|.|TRBJ1-4|.
CASSQREKLFF
TGCGCCAGCAGCCAGAGGGAAAAACTGTTTTTT
>TRBV7-3|.|TRBJ2-3|.
CASSRGATGGTDTQYF
TGTGCCAGCAGCCGGGGGGCGACAGGGGGCACAGATACGCAGTATTTT
>TRBV6-6|TRBD1|TRBJ1-5|.
CASSSLTGDGPQHF
TGTGCCAGCAGCAGTCTGACAGGGGACGGGCCCCAGCATTTT
>TRBV6-1|.|TRBJ1-5|.
CASSEAGGEDQPQHF
TGTGCCAGCAGTGAAGCGGGAGGGGAGGATCAGCCCCAGCATTTT
>TRBV6-4|TRBD2|TRBJ2-1|medium-sized
CASSDASGTNNEQFF
TGTGCCAGCAGTGACGCTAGCGGGACCAACAATGAGCAGTTCTTC
>TRBV25-1|.|TRBJ1-1|once
CASSFGGDGRNTEAFF
TGTGCCAGCAGTTTTGGGGGGGACGGACGGAACACTGAAGCTTTCTTT
>TRBV18|TRBD1|TRBJ1-1|once
CASSSGTGGTEAFF
TGTGCCAGCTCGTCCGGGACAGGGGGCACTGAAGCTTTCTTT
>TRBV29-1|.|TRBJ1-1|.
CSVGTGEAFF
TGCAGCGTTGGCACGGGTGAAGCTTTCTTT
>TRBV7-9|.|TRBJ1-4|.
CASSGGFNEKLFF
TGTGCCAGCAGTGGGGGCTTTAATGAAAAACTGTTTTTT
>TRBV4-1|.|TRBJ1-2|.
CASSRISGYSNYGYTF
TGCGCCAGCAGCCGGATATCAGGCTATTCTAACTATGGCTACACCTTC